This TCR beta chain was captured by sequencing in a study of brain T cells in children with intractable seizures. Study-wide results and limits: Only CDR3 sequence similarity suggested viral specificity, without known HCMV serostatus. Pre-surgery blood may have been undersampled, hiding some clones.

Clones were sequenced by immunoSEQ multiplex PCR, and TCRdb holds only the in-frame ones, with some missing. The sample lists 70,000 to 85,000 clones, around 91% seen once, with roughly 24% in the top ten. Notes on this clone: Antigen specificity is unknown.

Germline CDR1 and CDR2: SGHRS and YFSETQ. This CDR3 spans 13 amino acids. Trimming removed 4 bases from V and 3 bases from J, with 11 bases in between. The sequenced cases were selected for having the highest brain T cell transcript signatures. Before surgery, patients took at least one anti-epileptic drug. The sequence was obtained from a girl aged 2-15 years with Rasmussen encephalitis and intractable seizures. This chain connects TRBV5-1 to TRBJ2-7; a possible D gene is TRBD1 (5 bases). The sample here was peripheral blood, taken at surgery. The CDR3 region is CASSPPDNYEQYF. The CDR3, as DNA: TGCGCCAGCAGCCCCCCGGACAACTACGAGCAGTACTTC.